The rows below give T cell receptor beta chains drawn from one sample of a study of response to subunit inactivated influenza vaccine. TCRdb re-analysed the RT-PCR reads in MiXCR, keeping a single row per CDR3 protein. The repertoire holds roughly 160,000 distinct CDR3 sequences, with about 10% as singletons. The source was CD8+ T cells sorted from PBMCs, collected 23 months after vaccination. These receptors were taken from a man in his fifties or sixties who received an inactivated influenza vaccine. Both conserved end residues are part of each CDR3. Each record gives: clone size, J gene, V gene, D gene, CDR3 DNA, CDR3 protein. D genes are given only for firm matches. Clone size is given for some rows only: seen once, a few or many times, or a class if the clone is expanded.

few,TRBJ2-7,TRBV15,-,TGTGCCACCAGCAGAGCCGGACAGCCCTACGAGCAGTACTTC,CATSRAGQPYEQYF
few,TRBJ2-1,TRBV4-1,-,TGCGCCAGCAGCCTCATGGCTAGCGTAGACAATGAGCAGTTCTTC,CASSLMASVDNEQFF
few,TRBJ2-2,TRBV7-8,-,TGTGCCAGCAGCTTAGGTCTGGGATCCGGGGAGCTGTTTTTT,CASSLGLGSGELFF
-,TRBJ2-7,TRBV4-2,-,TGTGCCAGCAGCCAAACTTTTCCGGGGCTTCTGGTCGACGAGCAGTACTTC,CASSQTFPGLLVDEQYF
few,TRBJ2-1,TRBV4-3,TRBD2,TGCGCCAGCAGCCCGACTAGCGGGGGGGCCCATGAGCAGTTCTTC,CASSPTSGGAHEQFF
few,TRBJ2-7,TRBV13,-,TGTGCCAGCAGCAAAGGATCAGCACAGGCCTACGAGCAGTACTTC,CASSKGSAQAYEQYF
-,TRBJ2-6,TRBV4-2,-,TGTGCCAGCAGCCAAGACATCGGGGTGGGGGCCAACGTCCTGACTTTC,CASSQDIGVGANVLTF
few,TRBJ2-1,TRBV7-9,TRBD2,TGTGCCAGCAGCGCGGGGACTAGCGGGATCTATGAGCAGTTCTTC,CASSAGTSGIYEQFF
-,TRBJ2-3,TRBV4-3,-,TGCGCCAGCAGTCTAGAATGGGTTAGCACAGATACGCAGTATTTT,CASSLEWVSTDTQYF
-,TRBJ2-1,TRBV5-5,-,TGTGCCAGCAGCGGGGCCCTTTCGGCGGCCGACAATGAGCAGTTCTTC,CASSGALSAADNEQFF
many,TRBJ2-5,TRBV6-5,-,TGTGCCAGCGGGGGGCGAATGGAGACCCAGTACTTC,CASGGRMETQYF
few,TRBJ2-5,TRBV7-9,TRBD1,TGTGCCAGCAGCTCACGGGACAGGGACTTTGAGACCCAGTACTTC,CASSSRDRDFETQYF
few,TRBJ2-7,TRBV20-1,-,TGCAGTGTCAGATCCCCCCAGGGCAAAATACTCCACGAGCAGTACTTC,CSVRSPQGKILHEQYF
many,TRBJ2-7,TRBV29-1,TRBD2,TGCAGCGTTGGTGCAACCGGGACTAGCGGGAGGGCTTACGAGCAGTACTTC,CSVGATGTSGRAYEQYF
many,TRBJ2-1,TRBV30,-,TGTGCCTGGAATAGCTACAATGAGCAGTTCTTC,CAWNSYNEQFF
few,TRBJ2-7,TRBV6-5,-,TGTGCCAGCAGTTACGGACCAGACTCCTACGAGCAGTACTTC,CASSYGPDSYEQYF
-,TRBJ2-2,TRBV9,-,TGTGCCAGCAGCGTAGGACTTGTGGGCACCGGGGAGCTGTTTTTT,CASSVGLVGTGELFF
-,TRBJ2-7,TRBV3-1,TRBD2,TGTGCCAGCAGCCAGAGCGGGGGCTCCTACGAGCAGTACTTC,CASSQSGGSYEQYF
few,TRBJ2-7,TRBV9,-,TGTGCCAGCAGCGGTAGCGATCCCTACGAGCAGTACTTC,CASSGSDPYEQYF
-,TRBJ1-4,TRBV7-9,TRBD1,TGTGCCAGCAGCTTTAAAAGGACAGGGGGTGAAAAACTGTTTTTT,CASSFKRTGGEKLFF
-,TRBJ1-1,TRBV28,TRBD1,TGTGCCAGCAGTTTTTGGGATGGGGACAGGAACACTGAAGCTTTCTTT,CASSFWDGDRNTEAFF
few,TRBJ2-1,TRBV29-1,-,TGCAGCGTCGCCGGGACTCTGTACAATGAGCAGTTCTTC,CSVAGTLYNEQFF
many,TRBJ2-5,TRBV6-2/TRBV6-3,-,TGTGCCAGCAGTGCACTACCTCAATACCAAGAGACCCAGTACTTC,CASSALPQYQETQYF
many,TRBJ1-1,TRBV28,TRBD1,TGTGCCAGCAGTGAACAGGGGGTTGCTCCTGAAGCTTTCTTT,CASSEQGVAPEAFF
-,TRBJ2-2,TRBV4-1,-,TGCGCCAGCAGCCAAGTTTCAGGGTACGGGGAGCTGTTTTTT,CASSQVSGYGELFF
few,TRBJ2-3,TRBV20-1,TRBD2,TGCAGTGCTAGAGACACGACTAGCGGGAGCCCTCGCACAGATACGCAGTATTTT,CSARDTTSGSPRTDTQYF
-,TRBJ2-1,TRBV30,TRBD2,TGTGCCTGGAGTGTACAGACTAGCGGACTATCCTACAATGAGCAGTTCTTC,CAWSVQTSGLSYNEQFF
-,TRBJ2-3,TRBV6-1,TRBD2,TGTGCCAGCAGTCTAGCGGGGGCCTTCACAGATACGCAGTATTTT,CASSLAGAFTDTQYF
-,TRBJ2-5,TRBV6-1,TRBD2,TGTGCCAGCAGCCATGAGCGGGGGGAAGAGACCCAGTACTTC,CASSHERGEETQYF
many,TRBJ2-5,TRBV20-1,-,TGCAGTGCTAGAGATTATGAGCGGGCCACGGATACCCAGTACTTC,CSARDYERATDTQYF
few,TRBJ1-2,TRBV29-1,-,TGCAGCGTGGAGGCGACAGGACGTAACTATGGCTACACCTTC,CSVEATGRNYGYTF
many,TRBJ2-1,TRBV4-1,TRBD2,TGCGCCAGCAGCCCCCGGGGGGAAAGCGATGAGCAGTTCTTC,CASSPRGESDEQFF
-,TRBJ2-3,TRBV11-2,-,TGTGCCAGCAGCTTTTGGGGGCCAGGCACAGATACGCAGTATTTT,CASSFWGPGTDTQYF
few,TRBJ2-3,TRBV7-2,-,TGTGCCAGCAGCGCCCACCTAGCGATGCGAGATACGCAGTATTTT,CASSAHLAMRDTQYF
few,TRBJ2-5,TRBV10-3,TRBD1,TGTGCCATCAGTGACCCCCCGGGACAGGGCCAAGAGACCCAGTACTTC,CAISDPPGQGQETQYF
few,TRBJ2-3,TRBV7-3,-,TGTGCCAGCAGCCCCGGAGGGGCAGATACGCAGTATTTT,CASSPGGADTQYF
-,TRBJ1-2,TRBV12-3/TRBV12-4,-,TGTGCCAGCAGTTTATCTCCGAGCCGGGACAAGCCCTATGGCTACACCTTC,CASSLSPSRDKPYGYTF
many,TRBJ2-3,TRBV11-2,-,TGTGCCAGCAGCCCCCTAGTGGTTGCTAGCACAGATACGCAGTATTTT,CASSPLVVASTDTQYF
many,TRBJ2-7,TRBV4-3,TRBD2,TGCGCCAGCAGCCAAGAAGAGGGACTAGCGGGAGACTACTCCTACGAGCAGTACTTC,CASSQEEGLAGDYSYEQYF
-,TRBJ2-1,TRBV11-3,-,TGTGCCAGCAGCGCGGACGGGACACCATACAATGAGCAGTTCTTC,CASSADGTPYNEQFF
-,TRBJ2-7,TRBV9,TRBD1,TGTGCCAGCAGCGCCCGGACAGGGCACGAGCAGTACTTC,CASSARTGHEQYF
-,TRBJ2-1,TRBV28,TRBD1,TGTGCCAGCAGTTACCCCCTCGGACAGGGGATTTCCAATGAGCAGTTCTTC,CASSYPLGQGISNEQFF
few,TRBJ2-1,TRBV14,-,TGTGCCAGCAGCGAAGTTGCCTCCTACAATGAGCAGTTCTTC,CASSEVASYNEQFF
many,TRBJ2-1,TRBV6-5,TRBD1,TGTGCCAGCAGTTACGGGGACAGTTCCTACAATGAGCAGTTCTTC,CASSYGDSSYNEQFF
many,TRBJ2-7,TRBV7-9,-,TGTGCCAGCAGGTCGACAGGCAACGAGCAGTACTTC,CASRSTGNEQYF
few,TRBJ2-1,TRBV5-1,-,TGCGCCAGCAGACCACAGGGATACAATGAGCAGTTCTTC,CASRPQGYNEQFF
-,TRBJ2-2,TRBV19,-,TGTGCCAGTAGTATTCTTTATCCACAGGGGAACACCGGGGAGCTGTTTTTT,CASSILYPQGNTGELFF
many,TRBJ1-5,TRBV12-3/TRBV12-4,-,TGTGCCAGCAGTTTAGACGGTGGTAATCAGCCCCAGCATTTT,CASSLDGGNQPQHF
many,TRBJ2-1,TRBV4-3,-,TGCGCCAGCAGCCAAGAGGCCAGTGACAATGAGCAGTTCTTC,CASSQEASDNEQFF
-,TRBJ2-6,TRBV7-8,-,TGTGCCAGCAGCCTAACAAACCCTGGGGCCAACGTCCTGACTTTC,CASSLTNPGANVLTF
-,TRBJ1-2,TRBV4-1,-,TGCGCCAGCAGCCAAGACAGGAACTTCTATGGCTACACCTTC,CASSQDRNFYGYTF
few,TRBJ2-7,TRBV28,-,TGTAGGTCTGGCAGGGAATTGGGCGAGCAGTACTTC,CRSGRELGEQYF
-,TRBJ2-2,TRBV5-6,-,TGTGCCAGCAGCCTAAAAACAGCCTACACCGGGGAGCTGTTTTTT,CASSLKTAYTGELFF
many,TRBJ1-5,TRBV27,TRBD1,TGTGCCAGCAGTATAACAGGGGGCCTTAGCAATCAGCCCCAGCATTTT,CASSITGGLSNQPQHF
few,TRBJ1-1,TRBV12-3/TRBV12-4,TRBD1,TGTGCCAGCAGTTCTCGCCCAGGACAGGGGGCCGACCCAAGAGGCGCTTTCTTT,CASSSRPGQGADPRGAFF
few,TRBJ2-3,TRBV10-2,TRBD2,TGCGCCAGCGGGACTAGCGGGGGCCACCGCTTTAGCACAGATACGCAGTATTTT,CASGTSGGHRFSTDTQYF
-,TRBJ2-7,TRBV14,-,TGTGCCAGCAGCCAAGGGCCCACCCGGGAGCAGTACTTC,CASSQGPTREQYF